Below, 6 T cell receptor beta chains from the same sample are listed, as sequenced in a study of T cells in tuberculosis (dated by TCRdb to 2016 to 2018). Library prep was done by the immunoSEQ multiplex PCR assay. The immuneACCESS repertoire file appears here via TCRdb, limited to in-frame rearrangements. These files lack a portion of the clones; in checked studies, under half of the deficit traces to unresolved V genes, and the cause of the others is not known. Recorded for this sample are approximately 46,000 clones; over 90% of them occurred a single time. The biggest ten clones account for over 1.1% of the sample. The sample's time point label is to be understood as: new active TB diagnosis, blood taken before or within 7 days of starting treatment. The sample was PBMCs, taken at tuberculosis diagnosis. These receptors originate from an adult with tuberculosis.

The genes are TRBV11-2 and TRBJ2-1, with TRBD2 matching 8 bases. After removal of 1 base from V and 2 bases from J, the junction contained 4 bases not matched to a gene. The CDR3 sequence is 16 residues long. Germline V gene lookup returns CDR1 SGHAT and CDR2 FQNNGV. For the CDR3, the DNA is TGTGCCAGCAGCTTAGTGGGGACTAGGGCCTACAATGAGCAGTTCTTC. It translates to CASSLVGTRAYNEQFF.

This rearrangement joins TRBV15 to TRBJ2-7, with D perhaps TRBD2 (5 bases). V was pared by 3 bases and J by 2 bases, with 11 bases between. CDR1 LNHNV and CDR2 YYDKDF come from the germline V gene (reference sequence). This CDR3 has 14 amino acids. CDR3 nucleotide sequence: TGTGCCACCAGCAGCAAAGGGAGACCCTACGAGCAGTACTTC. It yields the protein CATSSKGRPYEQYF. Using reference TRBV15 and TRBJ2-7 for the parts outside the CDR3, the full variable domain is DAMVIQNPRYQVTQFGKPVTLSCSQTLNHNVMYWYQQKSSQAPKLLFHYYDKDFNNEADTPDNFQSRRPNTSFCFLDIRSPGLGDTAMYLCATSSKGRPYEQYFGPGTRLTVT.

This rearrangement joins TRBV9 to TRBJ2-3, with 10 bases identical to TRBD2. The V gene's germline CDR1 is SGDLS and CDR2 YYNGEE. V was clipped by 6 bases and J by 6 bases; unmatched bases: 7. The CDR3 is 14 residues long. CDR3 sequence reads: CASTPSGSGDTQYF. CDR3 in DNA: TGTGCCAGCACCCCTAGCGGGAGCGGGGATACGCAGTATTTT. The variable domain in full, with the rest retrieved from reference TRBV9 and TRBJ2-3, is DSGVTQTPKHLITATGQRVTLRCSPRSGDLSVYWYQQSLDQGLQFLIQYYNGEERAKGNILERFSAQQFPDLHSELNLSSLELGDSALYFCASTPSGSGDTQYFGPGTRLTVL.

V is TRBV4-3 and J is TRBJ2-7; D may be TRBD2 (5 bases). CDR3 size: 17 residues. CDR1 LGHNA and CDR2 YSLEER come from the germline V gene. V was clipped by 1 base and J by 5 bases, with 21 bases between them. CDR3 nucleotides: TGCGCCAGCAGCCAAGGGGCCGGGGTTCGATTCTCGAACGAGCAGTACTTC. This translates into CASSQGAGVRFSNEQYF.

The chain combines TRBV7-9 with TRBJ2-7; 8 nucleotides line up with TRBD1. Germline V gives CDR1 SEHNR, CDR2 FQNEAQ (reference sequence). Losses at the gene ends were 3 bases for V and 2 bases for J; bases not matched to a gene: 3. The CDR3 sequence is 14 residues long. The CDR3 spells CASSFSGQAYEQYF. The CDR3 bases are TGTGCCAGCAGCTTTTCGGGACAGGCCTACGAGCAGTACTTC. The full variable domain, with the rest looked up from reference TRBV7-9 and TRBJ2-7, is DTGVSQNPRHKITKRGQNVTFRCDPISEHNRLYWYRQTLGQGPEFLTYFQNEAQLEKSRLLSDRFSAERPKGSFSTLEIQRTEQGDSAMYLCASSFSGQAYEQYFGPGTRLTVT.

In the case of this clone: The sample has other DNA sequences that encode this CDR3 too. The rearrangement joins TRBV27 to TRBJ1-2, with TRBD1 as a possible D gene (6 bases). CDR3 size: 13 residues. Germline V gene data show CDR1 as MNHEY and CDR2 as SMNVEV (reference sequence). Trimming pared 5 bases from V and 4 bases from J, leaving 11 bases between. DNA for the CDR3: TGTGCCAGCAGTCTACAGGGCGGCTATGGCTACACCTTC. It specifies CASSLQGGYGYTF.